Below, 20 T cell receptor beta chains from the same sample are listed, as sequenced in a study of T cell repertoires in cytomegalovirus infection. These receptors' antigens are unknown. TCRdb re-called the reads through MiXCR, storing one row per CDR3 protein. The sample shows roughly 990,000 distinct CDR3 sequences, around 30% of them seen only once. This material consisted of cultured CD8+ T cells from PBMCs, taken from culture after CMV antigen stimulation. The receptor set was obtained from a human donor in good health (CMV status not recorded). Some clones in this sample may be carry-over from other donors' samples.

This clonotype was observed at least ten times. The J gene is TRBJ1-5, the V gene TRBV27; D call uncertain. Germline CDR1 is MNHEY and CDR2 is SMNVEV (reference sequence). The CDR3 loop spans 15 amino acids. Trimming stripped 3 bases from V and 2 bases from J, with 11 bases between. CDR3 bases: TGTGCCAGCAGTTTGCGGGTGGGCGGCAATCAGCCCCAGCATTTT. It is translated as CASSLRVGGNQPQHF.

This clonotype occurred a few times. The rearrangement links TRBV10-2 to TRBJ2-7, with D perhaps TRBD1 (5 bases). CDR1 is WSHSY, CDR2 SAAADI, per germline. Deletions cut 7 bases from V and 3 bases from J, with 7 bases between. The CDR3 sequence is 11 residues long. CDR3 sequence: CASIQGYEQYF. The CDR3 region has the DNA TGCGCCAGCATCCAGGGCTACGAGCAGTACTTC.

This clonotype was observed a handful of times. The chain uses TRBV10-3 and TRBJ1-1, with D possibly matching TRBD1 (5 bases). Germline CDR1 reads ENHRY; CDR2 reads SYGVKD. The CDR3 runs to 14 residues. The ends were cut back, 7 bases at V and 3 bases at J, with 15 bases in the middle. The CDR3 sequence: CAIIRAGRYTEAFF. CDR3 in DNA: TGTGCCATCATCAGGGCAGGAAGGTACACTGAAGCTTTCTTT.

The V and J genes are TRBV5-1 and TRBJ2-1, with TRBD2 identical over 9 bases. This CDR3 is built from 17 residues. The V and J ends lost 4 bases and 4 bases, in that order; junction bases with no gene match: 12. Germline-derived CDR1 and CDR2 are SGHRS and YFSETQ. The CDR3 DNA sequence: TGCGCCAGCAGCCCCGGGGTAGCGGGGGCCTTATACAATGAGCAGTTCTTC. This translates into CASSPGVAGALYNEQFF. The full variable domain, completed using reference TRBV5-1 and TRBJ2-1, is KAGVTQTPRYLIKTRGQQVTLSCSPISGHRSVSWYQQTPGQGLQFLFEYFSETQRNKGNFPGRFSGRQFSNSRSEMNVSTLELGDSALYLCASSPGVAGALYNEQFFGPGTRLTVL.

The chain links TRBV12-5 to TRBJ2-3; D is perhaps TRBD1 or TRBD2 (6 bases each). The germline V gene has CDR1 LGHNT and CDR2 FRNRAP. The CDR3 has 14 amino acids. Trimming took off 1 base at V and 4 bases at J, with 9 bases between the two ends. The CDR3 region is CASGLGGASDTQYF. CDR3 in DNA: TGTGCTAGTGGTTTGGGGGGGGCTTCAGATACGCAGTATTTT.

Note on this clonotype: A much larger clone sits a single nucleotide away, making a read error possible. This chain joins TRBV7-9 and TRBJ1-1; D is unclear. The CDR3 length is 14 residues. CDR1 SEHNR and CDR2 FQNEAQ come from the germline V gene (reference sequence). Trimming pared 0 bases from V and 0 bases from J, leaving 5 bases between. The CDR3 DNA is TGTGCCAGCAGCTTAGCGTCAGTGAACACTGAAGCTTTCTTT. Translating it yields CASSLASVNTEAFF.

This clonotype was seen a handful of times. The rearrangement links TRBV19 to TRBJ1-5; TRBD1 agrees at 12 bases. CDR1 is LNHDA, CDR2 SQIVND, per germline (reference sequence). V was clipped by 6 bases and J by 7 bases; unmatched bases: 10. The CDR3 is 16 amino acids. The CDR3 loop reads CASRDPGQGAWQPQHF. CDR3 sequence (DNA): TGTGCCAGTAGGGACCCGGGACAGGGGGCATGGCAGCCCCAGCATTTT. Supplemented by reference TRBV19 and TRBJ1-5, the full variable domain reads DGGITQSPKYLFRKEGQNVTLSCEQNLNHDAMYWYRQDPGQGLRLIYYSQIVNDFQKGDIAEGYSVSREKKESFPLTVTSAQKNPTAFYLCASRDPGQGAWQPQHFGDGTRLSIL.

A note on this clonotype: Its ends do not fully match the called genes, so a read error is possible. CDR3 protein: CVSSWTGGIEQYF. The CDR3 coding sequence is TGTGTCAGCAGCTGGACAGGGGGCATCGAGCAGTACTTC. The chain carries TRBV7-4 and TRBJ2-7; 11 bases are a match to TRBD1. The CDR3 is made up of 13 amino acids. The germline CDR1 and CDR2 sequences are SGHVT and SQSDAQ.

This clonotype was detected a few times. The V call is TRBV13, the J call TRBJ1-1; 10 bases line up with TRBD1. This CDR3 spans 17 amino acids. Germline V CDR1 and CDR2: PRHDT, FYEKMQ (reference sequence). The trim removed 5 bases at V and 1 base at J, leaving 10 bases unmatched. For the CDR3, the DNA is TGTGCCAGCAGCGGACAGGGGGACCGAGGGGCGAACACTGAAGCTTTCTTT. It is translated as CASSGQGDRGANTEAFF.

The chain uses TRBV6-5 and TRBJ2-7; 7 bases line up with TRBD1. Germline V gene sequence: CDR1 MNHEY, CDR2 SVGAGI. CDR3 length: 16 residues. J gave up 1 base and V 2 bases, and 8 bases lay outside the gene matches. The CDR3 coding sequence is TGTGCCAGCAGTTACACGATCGGGACAGCTTCCTACGAGCAGTACTTC. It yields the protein CASSYTIGTASYEQYF.

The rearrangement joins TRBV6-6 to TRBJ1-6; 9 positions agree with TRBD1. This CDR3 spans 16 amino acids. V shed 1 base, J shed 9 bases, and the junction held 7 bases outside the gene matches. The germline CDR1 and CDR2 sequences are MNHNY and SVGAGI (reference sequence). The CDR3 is CASSYLIGTGSSPLHF. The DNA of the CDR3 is TGTGCCAGCAGTTACTTAATCGGGACAGGGAGTTCACCCCTCCACTTT.

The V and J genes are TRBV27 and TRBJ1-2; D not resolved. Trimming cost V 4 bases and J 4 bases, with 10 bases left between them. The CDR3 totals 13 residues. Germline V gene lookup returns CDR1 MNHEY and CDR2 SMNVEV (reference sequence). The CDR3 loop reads CASSYGHAYGYTF. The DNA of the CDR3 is TGTGCCAGCAGTTACGGGCATGCCTATGGCTACACCTTC.

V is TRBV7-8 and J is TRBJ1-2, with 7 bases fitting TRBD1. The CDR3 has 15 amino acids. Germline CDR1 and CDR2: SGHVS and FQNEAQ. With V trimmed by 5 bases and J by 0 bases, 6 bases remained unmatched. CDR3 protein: CASSVPGQPNYGYTF. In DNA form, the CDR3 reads TGTGCCAGCAGCGTCCCGGGACAGCCTAACTATGGCTACACCTTC. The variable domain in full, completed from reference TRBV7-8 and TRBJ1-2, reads GAGVSQSPRYKVAKRGQDVALRCDPISGHVSLFWYQQALGQGPEFLTYFQNEAQLDKSGLPSDRFFAERPEGSVSTLKIQRTQQEDSAVYLCASSVPGQPNYGYTFGSGTRLTVV.

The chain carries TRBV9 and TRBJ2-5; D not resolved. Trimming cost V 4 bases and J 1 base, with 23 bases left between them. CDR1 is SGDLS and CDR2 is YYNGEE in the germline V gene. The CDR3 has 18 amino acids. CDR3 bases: TGTGCCAGCAGCCAAACCGGGTGGGGTTATGGCCCCCAAGAGACCCAGTACTTC. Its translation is CASSQTGWGYGPQETQYF.

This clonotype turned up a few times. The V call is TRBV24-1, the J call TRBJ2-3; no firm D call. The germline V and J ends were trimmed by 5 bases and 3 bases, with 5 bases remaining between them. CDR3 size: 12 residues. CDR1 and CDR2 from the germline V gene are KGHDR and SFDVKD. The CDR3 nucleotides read TGTGCCACCAGTGGGTTAACAGATACGCAGTATTTT. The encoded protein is CATSGLTDTQYF.

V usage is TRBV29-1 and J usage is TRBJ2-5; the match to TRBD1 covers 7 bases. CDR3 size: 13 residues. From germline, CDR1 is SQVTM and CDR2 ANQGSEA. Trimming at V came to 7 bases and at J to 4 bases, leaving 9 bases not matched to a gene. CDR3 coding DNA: TGCAGCGCCCACAGGGGAAGGGGAGAGACCCAGTACTTC. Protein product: CSAHRGRGETQYF.

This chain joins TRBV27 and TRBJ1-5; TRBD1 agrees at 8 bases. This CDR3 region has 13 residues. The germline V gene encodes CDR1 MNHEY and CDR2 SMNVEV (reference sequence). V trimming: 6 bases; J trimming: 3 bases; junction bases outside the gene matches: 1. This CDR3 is CASSQGANQPQHF. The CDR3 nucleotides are TGTGCCAGCAGCCAGGGGGCCAATCAGCCCCAGCATTTT.

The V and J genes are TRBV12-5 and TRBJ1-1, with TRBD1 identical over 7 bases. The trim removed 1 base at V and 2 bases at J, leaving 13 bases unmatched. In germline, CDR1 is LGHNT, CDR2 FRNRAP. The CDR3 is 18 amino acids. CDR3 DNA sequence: TGTGCTAGTGGTTTGGCGAGGGGCCTGGACAGGAGCAACACTGAAGCTTTCTTT. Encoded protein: CASGLARGLDRSNTEAFF. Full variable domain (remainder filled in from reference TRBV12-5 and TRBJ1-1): DARVTQTPRHKVTEMGQEVTMRCQPILGHNTVFWYRQTMMQGLELLAYFRNRAPLDDSGMPKDRFSAEMPDATLATLKIQPSEPRDSAVYFCASGLARGLDRSNTEAFFGQGTRLTVV.

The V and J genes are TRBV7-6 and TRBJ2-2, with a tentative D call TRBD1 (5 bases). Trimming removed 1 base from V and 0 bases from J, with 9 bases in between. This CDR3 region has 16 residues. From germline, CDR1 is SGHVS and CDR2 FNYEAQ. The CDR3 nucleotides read TGTGCCAGCAGCTTAGAGGGGTTCGCGAACACCGGGGAGCTGTTTTTT. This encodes CASSLEGFANTGELFF.

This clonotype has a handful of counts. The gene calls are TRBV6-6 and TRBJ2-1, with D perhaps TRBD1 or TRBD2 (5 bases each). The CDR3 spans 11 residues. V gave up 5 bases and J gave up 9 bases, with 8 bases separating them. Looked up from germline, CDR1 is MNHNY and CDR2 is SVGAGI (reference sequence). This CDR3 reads CASSEGIEQFF. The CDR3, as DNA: TGTGCCAGCAGTGAGGGGATTGAGCAGTTCTTC.